The T cell receptor (beta chain) under discussion was sequenced for a study of cytomegalovirus exposure and HLA in healthy donors. Study observations and caveats: TCR beta V- and J-gene trimming, according to a later analysis, was linked to a missense DCLRE1C variant.

In the case of this clone: Its antigen is currently unknown.

The V gene end was trimmed by 5 bases and the J gene end by 5 bases; junction bases not matched to a gene: 5. This CDR3 spans 14 amino acids. Looked up from germline, CDR1 is SGHTA and CDR2 is FQGTGA. Each donor was healthy, and each was a bone marrow donor. Primers for the PCR totalled 60 Vbeta and 13 Jbeta. Libraries were prepared by immunoSEQ multiplex PCR; TCRdb keeps only in-frame clonotypes and omits some of them. The top ten hold roughly 7.6% of the sample, which has tens of thousands of clones, less than 75% seen once. The chain carries TRBV7-3 and TRBJ2-2, with 7 bases matching TRBD1. Material: PBMCs. The source is a man aged 40-49 years in good health and CMV-seropositive. The CDR3 loop is CASSRRQGTGELFF. CDR3 coding DNA: TGTGCCAGCAGCCGCCGACAGGGAACCGGGGAGCTGTTTTTT. Filled out from reference TRBV7-3 and TRBJ2-2, the complete variable domain reads GAGVSQTPSNKVTEKGKYVELRCDPISGHTALYWYRQSLGQGPEFLIYFQGTGAADDSGLPNDRFFAVRPEGSVSTLKIQRTERGDSAVYLCASSRRQGTGELFFGEGSRLTVL.